This T cell receptor (beta chain) was captured in a study of CD8 T cells in ankylosing spondylitis. Findings and limits, study-wide: Within ankylosing spondylitis blood, a TCR beta motif made up of several highly homologous variants appeared to be characteristic.

The ends were cut back, 4 bases at V and 8 bases at J, with 12 bases in the middle. CDR3 length: 13 amino acids. CDR1 SSHAT and CDR2 FNYEAQ come from the germline V gene (reference sequence). TCRdb reprocessed the 5' RACE reads via MiXCR and lists one record per CDR3 protein. Among 450,000 or so distinct CDR3 sequences listed, 25% to 30% were seen once. A note on this clonotype: The antigen remains unidentified.

The chain couples TRBV7-7 to TRBJ2-1; no clear D. Specimen: blood, either unsorted or a sorted T cell fraction (not recorded which). The sequence came from a male donor with ankylosing spondylitis. CDR3 region: CASSSDDWDEQFF. The CDR3 nucleotides read TGTGCCAGCAGCTCGGACGATTGGGATGAGCAGTTCTTC.